This entry is about one TCR beta chain. Its antigen has not been determined. Base qualities are not recorded, but no much larger clone differs from it by a single base. TCRbeta CDR3 regions were amplified from genomic DNA by means of the immunoSEQ Assay, a bias-controlled multiplex PCR. Regarding the original processing steps: Within the assay, amplification of reference gene primers was used to estimate how many nucleated cells each sample contained. To quantify the absolute abundance of each unique TCRbeta CDR3 rearrangement, sequence reads were collapsed and filtered. For each sample, productive Simpson clonality was calculated as the square root of Simpson's diversity index across productive rearrangements. TCRdb took over this immuneACCESS table, retaining in-frame rearrangements with V and J assigned. Such tables are incomplete; in checked studies, under half of the missing clones stem from an unresolved V gene, and the remainder is unexplained. V, J and clone size derive from that table, while D and trimming were established from the DNA sequence. The sample includes more than 90,000 clones, with about 76% observed a single time. 8.5% to 10% of the sample is in the top ten clones.

This specimen belongs to a study of blood T cell repertoires in COVID-19 (dated by TCRdb to the early 2020s). With respect to the entire study: Samples from collaborators originated in the United States, Italy and Spain and spanned both the acute and convalescent phases of COVID-19. The prospective study material was composed of cDNA or gDNA derived from T cells, B-cell-depleted T cells, or PBMCs. The dataset comprised deeply sampled blood TCRbeta repertoires from subjects exposed to, actively infected with, or recovered from COVID-19. The repertoires were released in a freely available public database intended as a resource for research on the immune response to SARS-CoV-2. The samples were drawn from the first 160 participants of the ongoing ImmuneRACE study and from 950 to 1,500 subjects provided by 6 global collaborators. Nearly every sample came with metadata listing a de-identified subject ID, COVID-19 status, age in years and sex. HLA class I and class II types, where available, came from metadata supplied by the sample provider rather than from assay-based typing.

Points the paper makes about the study in general: How much clinical and demographic metadata was included differed by source and by participant, and the metadata was provided uncurated.

Whole blood was collected in K2EDTA tubes by collaborating institutions according to the institutions' own protocols. Collaborator samples were shipped for TCRbeta analysis as frozen whole blood, isolated PBMCs, or DNA extracted from either sample type. There are 15 amino acids in the CDR3, from cysteine to phenylalanine inclusive. Of the read, only the CDR3 DNA is kept; its 45 bases are in frame from base 1. From a lookup of the germline V gene, CDR1 and CDR2 are MNHEY and SVGAGI. The V and J ends are trimmed by 4 bases and 0 bases, leaving 7 bases between them. The sequence links TRBV6-5 to TRBJ2-6; a tentative D call is TRBD1 (5 bases match). This receptor was identified in a woman older than 75 with acute or convalescent COVID-19. Input material: peripheral blood. The CDR3 protein is CASSSQGSGANVLTF. The sequence in DNA is TGTGCCAGCAGTTCCCAGGGCTCTGGGGCCAACGTCCTGACTTTC.